This is a list of T cell receptor beta chains from one sample in a study of control samples from healthy donors and cancer patients. The data were produced by immunoSEQ multiplex PCR, yet TCRdb's version contains in-frame clones alone and is incomplete. The table includes about 80,000 clones, roughly 88% detected once. Sequenced material: blood. The receptors shown here come from a woman aged 45-65 years in good health. Both conserved end residues are part of each CDR3. A D gene is named only where the DNA matches it firmly. Clone size is not always given. Where it is, it says once, few, many or a class for expanded clones.

>.|TRBV6-5|.|TRBJ1-1
CASRKTYGSNTEAFF
TGTGCCAGCAGAAAAACTTATGGTTCCAACACTGAAGCTTTCTTT
>.|TRBV20-1|.|TRBJ1-1
CSASVSWGTEAFF
TGCAGTGCTAGTGTGAGTTGGGGTACTGAAGCTTTCTTT
>.|TRBV7-9|.|TRBJ1-2
CASSFSLYGYTF
TGTGCCAGCAGCTTCAGTCTCTATGGCTACACCTTC
>.|TRBV3-1/TRBV3-2|.|TRBJ2-3
CASSPGRTDTQYF
TGTGCCAGCAGCCCCGGGAGAACAGATACGCAGTATTTT
>.|TRBV2|.|TRBJ2-1
CASSYGGLEQFF
TGTGCCAGCAGTTACGGGGGCCTCGAGCAGTTCTTC
>.|TRBV13|.|TRBJ1-1
CASSFTGNTEAFF
TGTGCCAGCAGCTTTACGGGGAACACTGAAGCTTTCTTT
>TRBD1|TRBV11-3|.|TRBJ1-1
CASSSRDSLEAFF
TGTGCCAGCAGCAGCCGGGACAGCCTTGAAGCTTTCTTT
>.|TRBV6-5|.|TRBJ1-6
CASRSGGFSPLHF
TGTGCCAGCCGGTCTGGGGGTTTTTCACCCCTCCACTTT
>TRBD2|TRBV9|.|TRBJ2-3
CASSWTSGTDTQYF
TGTGCCAGCAGCTGGACTAGCGGCACAGATACGCAGTATTTT
>TRBD2|TRBV11-2|.|TRBJ2-3
CASSSGGTSGDTQYF
TGTGCCAGCAGCTCGGGGGGGACCTCAGGAGATACGCAGTATTTT
>TRBD2|TRBV15|.|TRBJ2-1
CATSRDGTSGGEQFF
TGTGCCACCAGCAGAGACGGGACTAGCGGGGGTGAGCAGTTCTTC
>.|TRBV2|.|TRBJ1-2
CASGTASGYTF
TGTGCCAGCGGAACAGCGTCTGGCTACACCTTC
>.|TRBV12-3/TRBV12-4|.|TRBJ2-7
CASSSSGPSEQYF
TGTGCCAGCAGTTCGTCAGGGCCCTCCGAGCAGTACTTC
>.|TRBV7-9|few|TRBJ1-6
CASSLAARGSPLHF
TGTGCCAGCAGCTTAGCAGCGAGGGGTTCACCCCTCCACTTT